This TCR beta chain emerged from a study of CD8+CD57+ T cells in acquired aplastic anemia (dated by TCRdb to about 2018). Notes on the research overall: A mean of roughly 2.9 ug of DNA, ranging from about 0.19 to 30 ug, was extracted from sorted CD4+ and CD8+ cells. CD8+CD57+ expansion was defined as frequency above the mean frequency observed in healthy subjects. Study-wide conclusions, independent of this receptor: Patients and healthy controls showed no significant difference in CD8+ Simpson's diversity (P=0.060). Although 25 to 30 CD8+ CDR3 sequences were shared by patients and controls, these sequences appeared highly expressed in patients and within the immunodominant clones of patients.

This clonotype turned up a few times. Its antigen is currently not known. Per-base quality was not reported, and no clone a single base away is much larger than it. Flow cytometry had shown CD8+CD57+ cell expansion in the patients selected for sequencing. Severe acquired aplastic anemia was diagnosed in all patients according to International Study of Aplastic Anemia and Agranulocytosis and Camitta criteria. At the time blood was sampled, none of the patients had received any therapy. In this study, sorted CD4+ and CD8+ T cells from the blood of healthy subjects and of severe aplastic anemia patients had their TCR repertoires deep-sequenced. Patients were enrolled in the USA under clinicaltrials.gov protocols 00001620, 01623167, 00001397, 00071045, 00081523 and 00961064. Ficoll-Paque density gradient centrifugation was used to isolate peripheral blood mononuclear cells. CD4+ and CD8+ T cells were sorted by FACS or magnetic beads before DNA extraction.

The CDR3 starts with the cysteine, ends with the phenylalanine, and has 12 residues. Only the CDR3 portion is preserved as DNA: 36 bases, with reading frame beginning at the first base. The germline V gene (reference sequence) provides CDR1 DFQATT and CDR2 SNEGSKA. The V and J ends are trimmed by 0 bases and 7 bases, leaving 9 bases between them. TCR beta VDJ combination and CDR3 sequence profiling used genomic DNA as the template. An Illumina HiSeq 2000 was the platform used for TCR repertoire sequencing. The authors' analysis ran thus. Repertoires were assessed using TRBV/TRBJ rearrangement plots, CDR3 size and DJ length profiles, and Simpson's diversity index. The most abundant DNA sequence in the deep sequencing data was taken as the immunodominant clone. CDR3 amino acid sequences were screened for sharing across subjects and compared with published repertoires and the VDJdb database. The raw public reads went through TCRdb reprocessing: fastp at Q25, MiXCR clone calling, in-frame beta chains kept. Every CDR3 protein is listed once, alongside the most common genes and DNA of its rows. The V and J calls and clone size come from TCRdb's table, not from the authors' own analysis. Here the sample has hundreds of thousands of distinct CDR3 sequences; around a third occur a single time. Together, the top ten hold around 0.82% of the sample.

In this chain, TRBV20-1 is recombined with TRBJ1-1; the D gene lacks a confident call. This TCR was sampled from a human donor with aplastic anemia. The sequenced sample was sorted CD4+, CD8+, or CD8+CD57+ T cells (not recorded which) from PBMCs. In nucleotides, the sequence is TGCAGTGCTAGAGAGTTCCGAGGTGAAGCTTTCTTT. It translates to CSAREFRGEAFF.